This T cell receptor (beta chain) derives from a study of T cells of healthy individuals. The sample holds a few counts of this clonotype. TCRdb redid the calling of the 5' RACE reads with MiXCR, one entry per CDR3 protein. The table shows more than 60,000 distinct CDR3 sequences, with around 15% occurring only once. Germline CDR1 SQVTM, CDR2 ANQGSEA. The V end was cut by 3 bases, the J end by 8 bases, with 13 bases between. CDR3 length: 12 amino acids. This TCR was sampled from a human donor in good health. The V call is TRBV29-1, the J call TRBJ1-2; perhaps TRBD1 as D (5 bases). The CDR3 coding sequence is TGCAGCGTTGAGGGGGGAATAGGAGGCTACACCTTC. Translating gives CSVEGGIGGYTF.